The clone carrying this T cell receptor beta chain showed up many times. This entry is derived from a study of T cells in Graves' hyperthyroidism and ophthalmopathy. Orbital computed tomography and thyroid ultrasound, together with serum TRAb and thyroxine and clinical symptoms, were used for diagnoses. The source material, RNA transcripts, was used to amplify TCR beta CDR3 regions. First-round RT-PCR targeting the TCR CDR3 was performed with the HTBI primer set. TCRdb called the multiplex PCR reads again in MiXCR, with one record for every CDR3 protein. The data hold about 640,000 distinct CDR3 sequences, with roughly 46% observed a single time. V lost 0 bases, J lost 3 bases, and 3 bases lay in between. Germline V gives CDR1 LNHNV, CDR2 YYDKDF (reference sequence). This CDR3 has 12 residues.

The sequenced sample consisted of peripheral blood or thyroid tissue (not recorded which). The V gene is TRBV15, the J gene TRBJ2-7, with D uncertain. This TCR derives from an adult man with Graves' disease, either hyperthyroidism or ophthalmopathy (not recorded which). The CDR3, as DNA: TGTGCCACCAGCAGAGATCACTACGAGCAGTACTTC. Translation: CATSRDHYEQYF. Full variable domain (outside the CDR3, taken from reference TRBV15 and TRBJ2-7): DAMVIQNPRYQVTQFGKPVTLSCSQTLNHNVMYWYQQKSSQAPKLLFHYYDKDFNNEADTPDNFQSRRPNTSFCFLDIRSPGLGDTAMYLCATSRDHYEQYFGPGTRLTVT.